These T cell receptor beta chains were read from a single sample in a study of OX40 agonist ivuxolimab in advanced cancers. The repertoire was sequenced with immunoSEQ multiplex PCR; TCRdb's copy has only in-frame clones and lacks some. The sample carries tens of thousands of clones, about 89% recorded once. Sequencing used CD4+ or CD8+ T cells sorted from blood, obtained in a trial of the OX40 agonist ivuxolimab. All receptors derive from an adult with an advanced solid tumor such as melanoma, head and neck, liver or kidney cancer. The CDR3 runs from the conserved cysteine through the conserved F or W.

j_call v_call cdr3_aa
TRBJ1-2 TRBV29-1 CSVAAGTGTLEGYTF
TRBJ2-7 TRBV28 CASSLPLTYEQYF
TRBJ1-2 TRBV2 CASSVGRGYTF
TRBJ2-7 TRBV28 CASRGTTKWYEQYF
TRBJ2-1 TRBV10-3 CAISEISGRGAEQFF
TRBJ2-4 TRBV7-3 CASRETPGPLGEGNIQYF
TRBJ1-1 TRBV7-9 CASSLSRLNTEAFF
TRBJ1-5 TRBV2 CASRRDQNQPQHF
TRBJ1-1 TRBV5-4 CASSLVGVAGQEAFF
TRBJ1-3 TRBV29-1 CSAIEIGNTIYF